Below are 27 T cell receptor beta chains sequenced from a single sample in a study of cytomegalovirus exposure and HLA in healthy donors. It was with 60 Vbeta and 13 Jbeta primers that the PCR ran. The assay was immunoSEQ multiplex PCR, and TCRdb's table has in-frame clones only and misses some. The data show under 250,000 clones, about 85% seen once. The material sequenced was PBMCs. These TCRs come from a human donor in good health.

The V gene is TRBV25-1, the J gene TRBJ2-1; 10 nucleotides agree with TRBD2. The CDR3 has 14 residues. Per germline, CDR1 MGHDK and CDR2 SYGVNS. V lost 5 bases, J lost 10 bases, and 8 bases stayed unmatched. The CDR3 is CASSLSGRAVEQFF. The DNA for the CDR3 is TGTGCCAGCAGTTTAAGCGGGAGGGCCGTAGAGCAGTTCTTC.

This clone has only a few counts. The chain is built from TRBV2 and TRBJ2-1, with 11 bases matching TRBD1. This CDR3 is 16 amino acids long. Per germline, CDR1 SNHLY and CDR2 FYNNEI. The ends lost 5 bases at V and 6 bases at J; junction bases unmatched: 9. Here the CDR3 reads CASSQLGTGGFNEQFF. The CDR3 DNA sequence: TGTGCCAGCAGTCAACTAGGGACAGGGGGATTCAATGAGCAGTTCTTC.

The DNA for the CDR3 is TGTGCCAGTAGTATCGAGGGGGATGAGCAGTTCTTC. Amino acids: CASSIEGDEQFF. This chain uses TRBV19 with TRBJ2-1; a weak D match, TRBD1 (6 bases). The V and J ends lost 3 bases and 8 bases respectively, with 8 bases between them. The germline gives CDR1 LNHDA, CDR2 SQIVND (reference sequence). The CDR3 runs to 12 residues. The full variable domain, its missing parts supplied by reference TRBV19 and TRBJ2-1, is DGGITQSPKYLFRKEGQNVTLSCEQNLNHDAMYWYRQDPGQGLRLIYYSQIVNDFQKGDIAEGYSVSREKKESFPLTVTSAQKNPTAFYLCASSIEGDEQFFGPGTRLTVL.

CDR3 amino acids: CASSRGIAGGSDTQYF. The CDR3 bases are TGCGCCAGCAGCCGAGGGATAGCGGGAGGCTCAGATACGCAGTATTTT. This sequence joins TRBV10-1 and TRBJ2-3; 10 bases line up with TRBD2. CDR3 length equals 16 residues. The ends lost 6 bases at V and 4 bases at J; junction bases unmatched: 10. CDR1 is WNHNN, CDR2 SYGVQD, per germline (reference sequence).

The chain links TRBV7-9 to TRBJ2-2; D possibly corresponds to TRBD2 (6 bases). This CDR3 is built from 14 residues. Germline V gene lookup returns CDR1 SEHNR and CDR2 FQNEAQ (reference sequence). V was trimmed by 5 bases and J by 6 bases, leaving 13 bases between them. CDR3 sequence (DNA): TGTGCCAGCAGCCCTAGGGGAGGATCCGGGGAGCTGTTTTTT. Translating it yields CASSPRGGSGELFF.

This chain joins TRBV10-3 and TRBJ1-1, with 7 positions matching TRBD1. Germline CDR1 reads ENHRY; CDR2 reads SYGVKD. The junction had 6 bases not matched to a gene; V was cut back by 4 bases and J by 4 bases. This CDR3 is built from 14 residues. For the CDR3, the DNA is TGTGCCATCAGTGCCACAGGGGATGCCACTGAAGCTTTCTTT. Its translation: CAISATGDATEAFF.

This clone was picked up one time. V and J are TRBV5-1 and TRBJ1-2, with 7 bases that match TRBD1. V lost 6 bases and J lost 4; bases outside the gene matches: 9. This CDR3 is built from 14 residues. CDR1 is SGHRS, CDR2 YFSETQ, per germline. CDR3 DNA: TGCGCCAGCATGGGGGCCGGGACAGCCTATGGCTACACCTTC. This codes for CASMGAGTAYGYTF.

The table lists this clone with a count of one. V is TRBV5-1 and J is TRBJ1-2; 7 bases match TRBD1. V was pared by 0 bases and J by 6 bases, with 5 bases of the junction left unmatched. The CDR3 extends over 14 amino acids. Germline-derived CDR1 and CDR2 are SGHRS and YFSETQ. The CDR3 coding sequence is TGCGCCAGCAGCTTGGAGCCACAGGGGAATGGCTACACCTTC. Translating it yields CASSLEPQGNGYTF.

Written as DNA, the CDR3 is TGTGCCAGCAGCTTAGGAGAGGAGGTCGAGCAGTACTTC. It yields the protein CASSLGEEVEQYF. The J gene is TRBJ2-7, the V gene TRBV7-6, with D possibly matching TRBD2 (5 bases). The CDR3 length is 13 residues. The germline V gene encodes CDR1 SGHVS and CDR2 FNYEAQ. V was shortened by 1 base and J by 6 bases, with 10 bases between the two germline ends. Full variable domain (remainder filled in from reference TRBV7-6 and TRBJ2-7): GAGVSQSPRYKVTKRGQDVALRCDPISGHVSLYWYRQALGQGPEFLTYFNYEAQQDKSGLPNDRFSAERPEGSISTLTIQRTEQRDSAMYRCASSLGEEVEQYFGPGTRLTVT.

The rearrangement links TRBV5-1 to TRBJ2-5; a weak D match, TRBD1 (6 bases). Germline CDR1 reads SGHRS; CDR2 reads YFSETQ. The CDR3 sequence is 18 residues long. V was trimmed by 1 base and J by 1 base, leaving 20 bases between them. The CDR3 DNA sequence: TGCGCCAGCAGCTTGCGTCTTGTCCAGGGGCTGGGCCAAGAGACCCAGTACTTC. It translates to CASSLRLVQGLGQETQYF. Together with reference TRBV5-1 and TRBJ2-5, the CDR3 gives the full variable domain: KAGVTQTPRYLIKTRGQQVTLSCSPISGHRSVSWYQQTPGQGLQFLFEYFSETQRNKGNFPGRFSGRQFSNSRSEMNVSTLELGDSALYLCASSLRLVQGLGQETQYFGPGTRLLVL.

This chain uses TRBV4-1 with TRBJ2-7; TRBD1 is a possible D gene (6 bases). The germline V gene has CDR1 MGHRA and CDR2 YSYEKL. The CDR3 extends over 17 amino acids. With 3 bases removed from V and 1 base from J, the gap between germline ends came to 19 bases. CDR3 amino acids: CASSHVTQGWASYEQYF. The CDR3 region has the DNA TGCGCCAGCAGCCATGTAACGCAGGGGTGGGCGTCCTACGAGCAGTACTTC.

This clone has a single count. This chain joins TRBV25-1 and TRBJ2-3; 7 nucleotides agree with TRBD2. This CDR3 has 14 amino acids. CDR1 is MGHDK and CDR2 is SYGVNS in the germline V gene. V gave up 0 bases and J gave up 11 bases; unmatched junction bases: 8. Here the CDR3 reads CASSEYSRAGEQYF. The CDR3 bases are TGTGCCAGCAGTGAATATTCTAGGGCGGGAGAGCAGTATTTT.

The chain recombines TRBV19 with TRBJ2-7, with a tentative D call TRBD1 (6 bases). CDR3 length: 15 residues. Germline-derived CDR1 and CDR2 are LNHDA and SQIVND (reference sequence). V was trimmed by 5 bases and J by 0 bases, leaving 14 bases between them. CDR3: CASSSGTSVSYEQYF. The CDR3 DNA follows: TGTGCCAGTAGTTCCGGGACATCTGTCTCCTACGAGCAGTACTTC.

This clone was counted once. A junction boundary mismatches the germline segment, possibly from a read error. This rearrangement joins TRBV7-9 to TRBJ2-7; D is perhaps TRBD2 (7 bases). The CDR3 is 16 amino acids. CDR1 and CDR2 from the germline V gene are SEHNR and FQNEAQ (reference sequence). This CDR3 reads CSSSAQGLAAPYEQYF. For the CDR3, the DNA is TGTTCCAGCAGCGCCCAGGGGCTAGCGGCTCCCTACGAGCAGTACTTC. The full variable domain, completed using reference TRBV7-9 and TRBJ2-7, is DTGVSQNPRHKITKRGQNVTFRCDPISEHNRLYWYRQTLGQGPEFLTYFQNEAQLEKSRLLSDRFSAERPKGSFSTLEIQRTEQGDSAMYLCSSSAQGLAAPYEQYFGPGTRLTVT.

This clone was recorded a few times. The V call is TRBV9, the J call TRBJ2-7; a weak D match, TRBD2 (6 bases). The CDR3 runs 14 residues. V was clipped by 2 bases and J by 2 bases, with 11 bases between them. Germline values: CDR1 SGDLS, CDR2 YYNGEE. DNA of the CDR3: TGTGCCAGCAGCGTTGGGGGGTCGACCTACGAGCAGTACTTC. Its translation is CASSVGGSTYEQYF. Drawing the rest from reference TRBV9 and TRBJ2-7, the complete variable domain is DSGVTQTPKHLITATGQRVTLRCSPRSGDLSVYWYQQSLDQGLQFLIQYYNGEERAKGNILERFSAQQFPDLHSELNLSSLELGDSALYFCASSVGGSTYEQYFGPGTRLTVT.

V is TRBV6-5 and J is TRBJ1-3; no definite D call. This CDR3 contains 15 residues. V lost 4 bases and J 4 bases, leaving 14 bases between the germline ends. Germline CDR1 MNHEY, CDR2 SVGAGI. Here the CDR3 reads CASSSPASAGNTIYF. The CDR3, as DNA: TGTGCCAGCAGTTCACCCGCCAGTGCAGGAAACACCATATATTTT.

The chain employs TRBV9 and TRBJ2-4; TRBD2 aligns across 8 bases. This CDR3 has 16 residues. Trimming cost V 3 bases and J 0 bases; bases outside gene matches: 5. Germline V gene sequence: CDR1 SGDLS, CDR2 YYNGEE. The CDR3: CASSDRGGLAKNIQYF. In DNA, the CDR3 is TGTGCCAGCAGCGACCGGGGGGGTCTAGCCAAAAACATTCAGTACTTC.

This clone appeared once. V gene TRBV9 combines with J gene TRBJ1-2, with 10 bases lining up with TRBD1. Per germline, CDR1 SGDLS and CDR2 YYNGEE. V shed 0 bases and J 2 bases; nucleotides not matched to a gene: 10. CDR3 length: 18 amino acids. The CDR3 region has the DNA TGTGCCAGCAGCGTAGCCGCGACAGGACAGGGGGGCAACTATGGCTACACCTTC. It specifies CASSVAATGQGGNYGYTF.

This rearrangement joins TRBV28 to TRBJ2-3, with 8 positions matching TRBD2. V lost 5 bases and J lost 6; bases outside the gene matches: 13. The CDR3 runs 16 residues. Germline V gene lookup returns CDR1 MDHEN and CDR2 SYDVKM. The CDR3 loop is CASSPPGGVPPDTQYF. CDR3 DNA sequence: TGTGCCAGCAGTCCCCCGGGAGGGGTCCCCCCGGATACGCAGTATTTT.

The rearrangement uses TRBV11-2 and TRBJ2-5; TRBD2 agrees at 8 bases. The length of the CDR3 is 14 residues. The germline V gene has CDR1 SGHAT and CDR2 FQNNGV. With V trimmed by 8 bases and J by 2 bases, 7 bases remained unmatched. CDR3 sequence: CASRRIAGQETQYF. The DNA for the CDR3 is TGTGCCAGCCGGAGGATAGCGGGACAAGAGACCCAGTACTTC.

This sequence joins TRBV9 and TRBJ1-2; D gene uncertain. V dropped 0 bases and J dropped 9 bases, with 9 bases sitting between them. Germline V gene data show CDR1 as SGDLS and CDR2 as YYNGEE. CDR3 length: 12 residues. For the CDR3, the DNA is TGTGCCAGCAGCGTAGGCGGTTATCGCTACACCTTC. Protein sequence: CASSVGGYRYTF.

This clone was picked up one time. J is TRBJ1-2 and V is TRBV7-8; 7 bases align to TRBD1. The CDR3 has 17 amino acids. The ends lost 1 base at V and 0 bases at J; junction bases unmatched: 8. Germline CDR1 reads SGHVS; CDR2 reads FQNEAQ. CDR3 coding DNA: TGTGCCAGCAGCTTAGTGTACAGGGGATACGCTAACTATGGCTACACCTTC. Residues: CASSLVYRGYANYGYTF.

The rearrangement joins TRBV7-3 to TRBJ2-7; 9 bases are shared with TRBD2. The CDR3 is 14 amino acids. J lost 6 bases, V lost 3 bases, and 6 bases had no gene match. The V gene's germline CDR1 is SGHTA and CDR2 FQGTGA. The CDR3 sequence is CASSFGLASSEQYF. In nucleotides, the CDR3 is TGTGCCAGCAGCTTCGGACTAGCGTCGTCCGAGCAGTACTTC.

The CDR3 DNA reads TGCGCCAGCTTTTCCGCGACTCGCTACAATGAGCAGTTCTTC. This codes for CASFSATRYNEQFF. The chain couples TRBV5-1 to TRBJ2-1; D remains unclear. Germline V gene data show CDR1 as SGHRS and CDR2 as YFSETQ. V lost 7 bases, J lost 3 bases, and 14 bases lay in between. The CDR3 runs to 14 residues.

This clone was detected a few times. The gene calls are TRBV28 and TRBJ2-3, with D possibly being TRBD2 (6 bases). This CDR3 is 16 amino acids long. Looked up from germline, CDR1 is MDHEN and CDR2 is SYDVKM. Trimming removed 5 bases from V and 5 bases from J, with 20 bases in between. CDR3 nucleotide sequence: TGTGCCAGCAGTCAGCTACTAGCCGGCAGAATAGATACGCAGTATTTT. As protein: CASSQLLAGRIDTQYF.

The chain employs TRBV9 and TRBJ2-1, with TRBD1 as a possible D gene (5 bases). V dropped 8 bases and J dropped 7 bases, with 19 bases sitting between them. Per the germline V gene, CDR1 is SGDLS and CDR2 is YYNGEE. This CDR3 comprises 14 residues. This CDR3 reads CASGGAGPRNEQFF. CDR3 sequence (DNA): TGTGCCAGTGGTGGGGCAGGCCCGAGGAATGAGCAGTTCTTC.

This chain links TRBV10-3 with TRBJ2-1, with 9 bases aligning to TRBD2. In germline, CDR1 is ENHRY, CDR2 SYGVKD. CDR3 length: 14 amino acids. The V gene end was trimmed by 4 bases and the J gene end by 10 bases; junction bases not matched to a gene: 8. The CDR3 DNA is TGTGCCATCAGTGCTCCCGGGACTAGCAAAGAGCAGTTCTTC. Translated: CAISAPGTSKEQFF.